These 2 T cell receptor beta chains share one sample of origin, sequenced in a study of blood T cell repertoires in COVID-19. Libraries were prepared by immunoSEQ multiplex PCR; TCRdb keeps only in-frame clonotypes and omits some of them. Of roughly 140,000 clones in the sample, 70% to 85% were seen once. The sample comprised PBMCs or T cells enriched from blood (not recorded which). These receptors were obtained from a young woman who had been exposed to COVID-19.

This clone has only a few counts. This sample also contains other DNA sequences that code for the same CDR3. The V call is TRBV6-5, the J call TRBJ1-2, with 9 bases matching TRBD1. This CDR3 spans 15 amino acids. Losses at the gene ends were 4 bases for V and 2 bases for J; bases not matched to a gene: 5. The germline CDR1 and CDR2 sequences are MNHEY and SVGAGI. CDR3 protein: CASSSPGQGNYGYTF. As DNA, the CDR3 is TGTGCCAGCAGTTCTCCGGGACAGGGAAACTATGGCTACACCTTC.

CDR3 in amino acids: CATSSGTEETQYF. The CDR3 region has the DNA TGTGCCACCAGTTCCGGGACAGAAGAGACCCAGTACTTC. The chain carries TRBV24-1 and TRBJ2-5, with TRBD1 identical over 7 bases. The ends lost 6 bases at V and 3 bases at J; junction bases unmatched: 3. Germline V gene sequence: CDR1 KGHDR, CDR2 SFDVKD. The CDR3 consists of 13 residues.